A selection of T cell receptor beta chains follows, all from one sample in a study of T cells expressing NK-cell markers. No DNA is given; TCRdb re-called the 5' RACE reads and lists each CDR3 protein once. The sample data list about 460,000 distinct CDR3 sequences. Sequenced material: blood T cells: a sorted CD56 or NKG2C T cell subset, CD4+ or CD8+ T cells, or bulk PBMC T cells (not recorded which). The receptor source for this set is a woman aged 50 to 60 in good health. Each CDR3 is given with its conserved first and last residue.

V	J	CDR3
TRBV5-4	TRBJ2-3	CAGTHAGPSSDTQYF
TRBV12-3/TRBV12-4	TRBJ2-1	CASSFTGTSGSSYNEQFF
TRBV7-3	TRBJ1-6	CASSTDRVSPLHF
TRBV11-2	TRBJ2-7	CASLEGLAFSSYEQYF
TRBV5-1	TRBJ2-1	CASSGIGQGIHEQFF
TRBV5-1	TRBJ2-1	CASSLVGHSNEQFF
TRBV5-5	TRBJ2-1	CASSRQGVSYNEQFF
TRBV18	TRBJ1-4	CASSPRQGATNEKLFF
TRBV3-1	TRBJ2-3	CASSQGLAGSDTQYF
TRBV9	TRBJ1-4	CASSVGWQGDEKLFF
TRBV10-2	TRBJ1-1	CASSPGVGMNTEAFF
TRBV6-5	TRBJ2-5	CATWESGRIQETQYF